Below are 14 T cell receptor beta chains sequenced from a single sample in a study of high-grade serous ovarian cancer treatment subgroups. Tumor tissue was taken before any definitive surgery or chemotherapy was given. Clones were read by immunoSEQ multiplex PCR, and TCRdb kept only the in-frame ones, dropping some. The sample consists of around 4,200 clones, about three quarters of them appearing once. Input material: tumor tissue. These receptors came from a human donor with high-grade serous ovarian cancer.

The CDR3 DNA reads TGTGCCAGTAGTATAAACAGGCTACCCTACACAGATACGCAGTATTTT. As protein: CASSINRLPYTDTQYF. The chain joins TRBV19 to TRBJ2-3; perhaps TRBD1 as D (5 bases). Germline CDR1 and CDR2: LNHDA and SQIVND (reference sequence). V was pared by 2 bases and J by 2 bases, with 14 bases between. The CDR3 has 16 residues. The variable domain in full, with the rest retrieved from reference TRBV19 and TRBJ2-3, is DGGITQSPKYLFRKEGQNVTLSCEQNLNHDAMYWYRQDPGQGLRLIYYSQIVNDFQKGDIAEGYSVSREKKESFPLTVTSAQKNPTAFYLCASSINRLPYTDTQYFGPGTRLTVL.

The chain combines TRBV5-1 with TRBJ2-6; D remains unclear. V lost 4 bases and J 2 bases, leaving 10 bases between the germline ends. Germline V gene sequence: CDR1 SGHRS, CDR2 YFSETQ. CDR3 size: 15 residues. Here the CDR3 reads CASSPMGTGANVLTF. CDR3 nucleotides: TGCGCCAGCAGCCCAATGGGTACTGGGGCCAACGTCCTGACTTTC.

V is TRBV11-3 and J is TRBJ2-1; the match to TRBD1 covers 8 bases. The V segment lost 4 bases and the J segment 3 bases; nucleotides outside the gene matches: 8. Germline CDR1 and CDR2: SGHNT and YENEEA. This CDR3 is 16 amino acids long. The CDR3 DNA reads as TGTGCCAGCAGCTCCTCAGGGGGCTTCGACTACAATGAGCAGTTCTTC. It encodes CASSSSGGFDYNEQFF. Full variable domain (remainder filled in from reference TRBV11-3 and TRBJ2-1): EAGVVQSPRYKIIEKKQPVAFWCNPISGHNTLYWYLQNLGQGPELLIRYENEEAVDDSQLPKDRFSAERLKGVDSTLKIQPAELGDSAVYLCASSSSGGFDYNEQFFGPGTRLTVL.

The CDR3 protein is CASTMRRIHYGYTF. CDR3 DNA sequence: TGTGCCAGTACGATGCGCCGGATCCATTATGGCTACACCTTC. The chain couples TRBV19 to TRBJ1-2; no clear D. CDR1 LNHDA and CDR2 SQIVND come from the germline V gene (reference sequence). V lost 7 bases to trimming and J lost 5 bases, with 17 bases between them. This CDR3 is built from 14 residues.

The chain has TRBV15 and TRBJ2-2, with unresolved D. CDR3 length equals 15 residues. The germline V gene encodes CDR1 LNHNV and CDR2 YYDKDF (reference sequence). V shed 5 bases and J shed 4 bases, with 14 bases lying between them. DNA of the CDR3: TGTGCCACCAGCCGTCGAAGAGGAATCACCGGGGAGCTGTTTTTT. This gives the protein CATSRRRGITGELFF.

The V and J genes are TRBV28 and TRBJ2-1; weak D call: TRBD1 (5 bases). The V end was cut by 7 bases, the J end by 4 bases, with 17 bases between. The CDR3 consists of 15 residues. Germline loops: CDR1 MDHEN, CDR2 SYDVKM. DNA for the CDR3: TGTGCCAGCATCGAAAGGGGCCTCGGATACAATGAGCAGTTCTTC. This sequence encodes CASIERGLGYNEQFF.

The CDR3 region has the DNA TGTGCCAGCGTTAATGGGGGGGCCAGCTATGGCTACACCTTC. This encodes CASVNGGASYGYTF. The chain joins TRBV28 to TRBJ1-2, with D perhaps matching TRBD1 (6 bases). CDR1 and CDR2 (germline): MDHEN, SYDVKM. The CDR3 has 14 amino acids. V was shortened by 8 bases and J by 4 bases, with 17 bases between the two germline ends.

This chain joins TRBV5-4 and TRBJ2-5; a weak D match, TRBD2 (7 bases). From germline, CDR1 is SGHNT and CDR2 YYREEE (reference sequence). The CDR3 length is 18 residues. The V end was cut by 4 bases, the J end by 4 bases, with 26 bases between. As DNA, the CDR3 is TGTGCCAGCAGCAAGGGGGGGCGGCAGGCGGACGGACGAGAGACCCAGTACTTC. Protein sequence: CASSKGGRQADGRETQYF.

This clone was counted between two and nine times. The chain couples TRBV11-3 to TRBJ2-7; perhaps TRBD1 as D (5 bases). The length of the CDR3 is 16 residues. Germline lookup yields CDR1 SGHNT and CDR2 YENEEA. Trimming left V 0 bases short and J 2 bases short, with 14 bases between. This CDR3 reads CASSLDVGLLPYEQYF. The DNA for the CDR3 is TGTGCCAGCAGCTTAGATGTGGGGCTGTTGCCCTACGAGCAGTACTTC.

This CDR3 reads CASSLPRQSSYNSPLHF. DNA for the CDR3: TGTGCCAGCAGTTTACCCCGCCAGAGCTCCTATAATTCACCCCTCCACTTT. The chain joins TRBV28 to TRBJ1-6; no reliable D call. The V and J ends lost 2 bases and 0 bases respectively, with 11 bases between them. The CDR3 consists of 17 residues. Per the germline V gene, CDR1 is MDHEN and CDR2 is SYDVKM.

This clone has just a few counts. Other DNA sequences from this sample encode an identical CDR3 as well. This sequence joins TRBV29-1 and TRBJ2-1; D ambiguous. The ends were cut back, 4 bases at V and 5 bases at J, with 6 bases in the middle. The germline V gene encodes CDR1 SQVTM and CDR2 ANQGSEA. The CDR3 is made up of 11 amino acids. CDR3 bases: TGCAGCGTTGGTGCAGACAATGAGCAGTTCTTC. Its protein is CSVGADNEQFF.

The chain combines TRBV5-1 with TRBJ2-3; the match to TRBD2 covers 7 bases. The V and J ends lost 5 bases and 7 bases, in that order; junction bases with no gene match: 7. Germline lookup yields CDR1 SGHRS and CDR2 YFSETQ. The CDR3 consists of 13 residues. The CDR3 loop is CASRASGSYTQYF. CDR3 sequence (DNA): TGCGCCAGCAGGGCTAGCGGATCCTATACGCAGTATTTT.

CDR3 region: CAISERAYEQYF. The CDR3 region has the DNA TGTGCCATCAGCGAGCGGGCCTACGAGCAGTACTTC. This chain connects TRBV10-3 to TRBJ2-7; a weak D match, TRBD2 (6 bases). The CDR3 sequence is 12 residues long. The germline V gene has CDR1 ENHRY and CDR2 SYGVKD. Trimming removed 6 bases from V and 2 bases from J, with 8 bases in between.

This clone showed up just a few times. The chain recombines TRBV2 with TRBJ1-1, with no clear D. CDR3 length: 13 amino acids. Germline CDR1 is SNHLY and CDR2 is FYNNEI. Trimming took 4 bases from V and 1 from J, leaving 7 bases between them. In DNA form, the CDR3 reads TGTGCCAGCAGTGCGGACGGGAACACTGAAGCTTTCTTT. Residues: CASSADGNTEAFF. The variable domain in full, with the rest retrieved from reference TRBV2 and TRBJ1-1, is EPEVTQTPSHQVTQMGQEVILRCVPISNHLYFYWYRQILGQKVEFLVSFYNNEISEKSEIFDDQFSVERPDGSNFTLKIRSTKLEDSAMYFCASSADGNTEAFFGQGTRLTVV.